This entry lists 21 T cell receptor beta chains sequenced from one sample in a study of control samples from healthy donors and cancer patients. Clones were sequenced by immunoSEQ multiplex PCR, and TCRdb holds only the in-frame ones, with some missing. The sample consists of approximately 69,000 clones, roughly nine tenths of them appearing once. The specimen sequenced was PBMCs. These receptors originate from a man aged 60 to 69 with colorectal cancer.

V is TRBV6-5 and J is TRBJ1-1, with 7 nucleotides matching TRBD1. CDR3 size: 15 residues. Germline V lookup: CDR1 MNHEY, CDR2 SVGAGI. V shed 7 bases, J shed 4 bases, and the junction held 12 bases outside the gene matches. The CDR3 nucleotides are TGTGCCAGCACCATAGGACAGGCGTCGGTCACTGAAGCTTTCTTT. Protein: CASTIGQASVTEAFF.

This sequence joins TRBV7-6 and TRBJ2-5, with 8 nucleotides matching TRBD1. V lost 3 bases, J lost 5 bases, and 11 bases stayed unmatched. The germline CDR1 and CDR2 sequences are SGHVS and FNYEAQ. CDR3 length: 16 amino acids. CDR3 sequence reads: CASSFTTGAVLETQYF. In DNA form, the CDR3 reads TGTGCCAGCAGCTTCACGACAGGGGCTGTTTTGGAGACCCAGTACTTC.

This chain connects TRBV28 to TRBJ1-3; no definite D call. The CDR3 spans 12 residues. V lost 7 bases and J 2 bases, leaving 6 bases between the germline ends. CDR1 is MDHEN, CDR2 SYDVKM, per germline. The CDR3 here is CASMGPGNTIYF. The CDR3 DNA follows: TGTGCCAGCATGGGCCCTGGAAACACCATATATTTT.

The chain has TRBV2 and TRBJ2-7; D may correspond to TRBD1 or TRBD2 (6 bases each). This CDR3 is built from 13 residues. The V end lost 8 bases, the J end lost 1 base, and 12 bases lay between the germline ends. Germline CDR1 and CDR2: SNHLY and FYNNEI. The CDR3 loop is CASGSGASYEQYF. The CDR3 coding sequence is TGTGCCAGCGGTTCGGGGGCTTCCTACGAGCAGTACTTC. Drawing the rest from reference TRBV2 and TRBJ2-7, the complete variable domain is EPEVTQTPSHQVTQMGQEVILRCVPISNHLYFYWYRQILGQKVEFLVSFYNNEISEKSEIFDDQFSVERPDGSNFTLKIRSTKLEDSAMYFCASGSGASYEQYFGPGTRLTVT.

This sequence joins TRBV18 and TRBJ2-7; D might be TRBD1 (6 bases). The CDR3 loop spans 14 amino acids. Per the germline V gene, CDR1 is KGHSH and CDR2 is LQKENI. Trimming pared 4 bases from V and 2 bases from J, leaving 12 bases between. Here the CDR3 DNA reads TGTGCCAGCTCACTTAGACAGGATACCTACGAGCAGTACTTC. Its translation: CASSLRQDTYEQYF.

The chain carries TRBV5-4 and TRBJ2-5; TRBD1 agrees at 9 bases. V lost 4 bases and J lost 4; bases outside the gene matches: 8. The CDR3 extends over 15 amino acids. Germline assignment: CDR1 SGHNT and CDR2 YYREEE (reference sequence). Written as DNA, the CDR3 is TGTGCCAGCAGCACCCCGGGACAGGGTGCAGAGACCCAGTACTTC. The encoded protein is CASSTPGQGAETQYF.

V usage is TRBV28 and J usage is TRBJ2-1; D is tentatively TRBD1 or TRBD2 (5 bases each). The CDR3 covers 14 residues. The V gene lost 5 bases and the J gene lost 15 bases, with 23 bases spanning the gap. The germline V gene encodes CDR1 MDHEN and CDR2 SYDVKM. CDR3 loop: CASSPYHGAQGPFF. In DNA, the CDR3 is TGTGCCAGCAGTCCCTACCACGGGGCCCAAGGACCGTTCTTC.

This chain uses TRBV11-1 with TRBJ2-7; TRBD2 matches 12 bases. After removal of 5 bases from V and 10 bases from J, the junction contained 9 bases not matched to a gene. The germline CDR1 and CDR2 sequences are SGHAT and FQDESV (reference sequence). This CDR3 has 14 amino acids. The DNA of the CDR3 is TGTGCCAGCAGCCCAGGACTAGCGGGACACCTACAGTACTTC. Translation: CASSPGLAGHLQYF.

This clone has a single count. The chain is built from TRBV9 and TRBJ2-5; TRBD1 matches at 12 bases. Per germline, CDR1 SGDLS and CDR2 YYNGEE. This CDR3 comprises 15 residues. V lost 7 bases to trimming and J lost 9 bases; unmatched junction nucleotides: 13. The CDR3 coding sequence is TGTGCCAGCTCCCGGGGGACAGGGGGCTGGGGGGCCCAGTACTTC. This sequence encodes CASSRGTGGWGAQYF.

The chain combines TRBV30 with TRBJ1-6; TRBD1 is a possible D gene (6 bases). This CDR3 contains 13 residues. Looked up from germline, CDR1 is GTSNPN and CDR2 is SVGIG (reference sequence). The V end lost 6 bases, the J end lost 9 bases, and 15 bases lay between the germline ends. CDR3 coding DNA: TGTGCCTGTGGATGGACAGTTAGTTCACCCCTCCACTTT. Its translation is CACGWTVSSPLHF. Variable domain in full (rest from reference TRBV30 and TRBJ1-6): SQTIHQWPATLVQPVGSPLSLECTVEGTSNPNLYWYRQAAGRGLQLLFYSVGIGQISSEVPQNLSASRPQDRQFILSSKKLLLSDSGFYLCACGWTVSSPLHFGNGTRLTVT.

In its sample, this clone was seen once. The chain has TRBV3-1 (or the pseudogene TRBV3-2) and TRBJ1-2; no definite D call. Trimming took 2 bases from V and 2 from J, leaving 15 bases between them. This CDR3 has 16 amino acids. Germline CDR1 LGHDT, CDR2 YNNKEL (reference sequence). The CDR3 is CASSQNEAGWNYGYTF. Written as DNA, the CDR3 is TGTGCCAGCAGCCAAAATGAAGCGGGTTGGAACTATGGCTACACCTTC.

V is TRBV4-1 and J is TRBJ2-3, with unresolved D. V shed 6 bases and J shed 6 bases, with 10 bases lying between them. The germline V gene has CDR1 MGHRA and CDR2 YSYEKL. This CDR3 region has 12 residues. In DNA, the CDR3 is TGCGCCAGCAGTAGACCTCAGGATACGCAGTATTTT. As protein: CASSRPQDTQYF.

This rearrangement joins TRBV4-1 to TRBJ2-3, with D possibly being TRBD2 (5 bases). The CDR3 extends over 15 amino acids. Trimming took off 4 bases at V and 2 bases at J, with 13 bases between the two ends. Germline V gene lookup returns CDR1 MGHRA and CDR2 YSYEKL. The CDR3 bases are TGCGCCAGCAGCCCCTCAGCGGCTTACACAGATACGCAGTATTTT. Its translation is CASSPSAAYTDTQYF.

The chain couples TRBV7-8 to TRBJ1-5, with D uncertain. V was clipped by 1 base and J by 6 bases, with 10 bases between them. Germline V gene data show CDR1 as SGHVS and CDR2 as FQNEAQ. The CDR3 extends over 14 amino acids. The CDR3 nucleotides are TGTGCCAGCAGCTTAGACAGTTACCCTCAGCCCCAGCATTTT. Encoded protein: CASSLDSYPQPQHF.

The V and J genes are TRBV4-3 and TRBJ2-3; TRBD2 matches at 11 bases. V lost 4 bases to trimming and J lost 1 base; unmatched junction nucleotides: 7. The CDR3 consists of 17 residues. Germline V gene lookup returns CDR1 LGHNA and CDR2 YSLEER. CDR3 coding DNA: TGCGCCAGCAGCCCTAGCGCTAGCGGGGGGCGCACAGATACGCAGTATTTT. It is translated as CASSPSASGGRTDTQYF.

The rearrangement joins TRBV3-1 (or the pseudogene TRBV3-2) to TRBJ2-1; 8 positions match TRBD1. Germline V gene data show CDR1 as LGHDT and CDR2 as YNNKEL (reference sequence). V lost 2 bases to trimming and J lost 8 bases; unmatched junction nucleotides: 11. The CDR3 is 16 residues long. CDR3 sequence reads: CASSQFGAGGRDEQFF. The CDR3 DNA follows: TGTGCCAGCAGCCAATTCGGAGCAGGGGGCCGGGATGAGCAGTTCTTC.

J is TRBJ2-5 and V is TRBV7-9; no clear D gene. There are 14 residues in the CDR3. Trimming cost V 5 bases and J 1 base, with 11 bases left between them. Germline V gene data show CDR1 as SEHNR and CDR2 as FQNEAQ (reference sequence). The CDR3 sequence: CASSPVGFQETQYF. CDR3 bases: TGTGCCAGCAGCCCCGTTGGATTCCAAGAGACCCAGTACTTC.

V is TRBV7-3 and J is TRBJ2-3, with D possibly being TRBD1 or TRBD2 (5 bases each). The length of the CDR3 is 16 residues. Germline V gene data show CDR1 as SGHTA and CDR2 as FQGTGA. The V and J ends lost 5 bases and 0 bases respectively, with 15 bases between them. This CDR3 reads CASSPLSRDSTDTQYF. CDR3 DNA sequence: TGTGCCAGCAGCCCCTTATCTAGGGACAGCACAGATACGCAGTATTTT.

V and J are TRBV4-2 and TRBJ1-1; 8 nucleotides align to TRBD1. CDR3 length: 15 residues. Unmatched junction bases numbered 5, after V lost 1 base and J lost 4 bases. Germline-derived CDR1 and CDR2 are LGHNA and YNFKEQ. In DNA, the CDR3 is TGTGCCAGCAGCCAAGGCAGGGGGCCTGGCACTGAAGCTTTCTTT. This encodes CASSQGRGPGTEAFF.

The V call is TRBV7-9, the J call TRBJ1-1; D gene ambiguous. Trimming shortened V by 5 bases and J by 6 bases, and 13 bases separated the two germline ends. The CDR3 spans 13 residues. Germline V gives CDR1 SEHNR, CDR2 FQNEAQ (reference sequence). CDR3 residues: CASSPGSTSEAFF. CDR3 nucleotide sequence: TGTGCCAGCAGCCCCGGGTCCACCTCTGAAGCTTTCTTT.

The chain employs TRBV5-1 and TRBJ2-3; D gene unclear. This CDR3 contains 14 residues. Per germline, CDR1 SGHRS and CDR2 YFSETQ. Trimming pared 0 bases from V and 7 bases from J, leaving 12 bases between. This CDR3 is CASSLDGGMNTQYF. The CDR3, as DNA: TGCGCCAGCAGCTTGGACGGTGGAATGAATACGCAGTATTTT. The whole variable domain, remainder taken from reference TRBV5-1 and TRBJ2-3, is KAGVTQTPRYLIKTRGQQVTLSCSPISGHRSVSWYQQTPGQGLQFLFEYFSETQRNKGNFPGRFSGRQFSNSRSEMNVSTLELGDSALYLCASSLDGGMNTQYFGPGTRLTVL.